The present TCR beta chain was sequenced within a study of graft-versus-host responses after intestinal transplantation (dated by TCRdb to the early 2020s). Turning to the overall study: The transplants that recipients received were multivisceral, liver-intestinal, or isolated intestinal. Of the roughly 25 intestinal transplant recipients enrolled in the cohort, one of whom was a retransplant, 3 patients without pretransplant specimens were excluded. To identify alloreactive clones, pre-transplant mixed lymphocyte reaction products were sequenced and then compared with unstimulated pre-transplant donor and recipient T cells. Rather than being sequenced by the commercial service, samples from a few later patients were sequenced in-house on an Illumina MiSeq and processed with MiXCR. Every recipient was given anti-thymocyte globulin induction, then maintenance tacrolimus and steroids for around three years. Graft-versus-host and host-versus-graft alloreactive T cell clones were tracked in the graft, circulation and bone marrow after intestinal transplantation using bulk TCR-beta CDR3 sequencing. A peak of at least 4% donor T cells among recipient peripheral blood mononuclear cells was the definition used for donor T cell macrochimerism. The study at large found these results: The conclusions were limited by the relatively low number and heterogeneity of the intestinal transplant patients. Early after transplant, peak levels of circulating GvH clones were associated with declines in HvG clones. GvH clones were detected in recipient bone marrow, and some appeared earlier in ileal mucosa or blood, consistent with an intestinal mucosal origin. In patients with donor T cell macrochimerism, the allografts had high GvH to HvG T cell clonal ratios.

Reading the label with the study, this specimen's time point is: cells obtained before transplantation from donor or recipient. CD3+CD4+ and CD3+CD8+ populations were FACS-sorted from unstimulated pre-transplant donor and recipient cells taken from spleen or lymph nodes. Libraries were built with the immunoSEQ multiplex PCR assay. For most patients, genomic DNA was isolated with the Qiagen DNeasy Blood and Tissue Kit and sent frozen to Adaptive Biotechnologies for TCR sequencing. Adaptive Biotechnologies carried out high-throughput TCR-beta CDR3 sequencing of genomic DNA for most patients. In the authors' own workflow: TCR sequencing data for roughly 20 patients were retrieved from Adaptive's ImmunoSEQ software; three other patients were processed with MiXCR and VDJtools. To correct CD4 versus CD8 sorting errors, sequences present in both subsets at a frequency ratio below 5:1 were removed. CDR3 nucleotide sequences shared between donor and recipient were removed because their origin could not be assigned. Alloreactive clones required at least 2-fold expansion over unstimulated cells and minimum CFSE-low frequency of 0.002% (template counts) or 0.001% (read counts). A clone was considered mappable if detected in the sequenced pre-transplant spleen, lymph node, or MLR CFSE-low populations of the donor or recipient. The cumulative frequency of alloreactive clones was calculated as a percentage of all sequences, weighted by copy number. As stored in TCRdb, this immuneACCESS dataset retains in-frame rearrangements with V and J assigned. A fraction of the clones does not appear; measured against another copy, unresolved V genes explain less than half of the discrepancy, and the remainder lacks a known reason. That table is the source of V, J and clone size, and D and trimming were worked out from the DNA. The sample table shows roughly 130,000 clones, and around 90% are seen once. Roughly 0.19% of the sample rests with the top ten.

V is reduced by 7 bases and J by 0 bases, leaving a spacing of 15 bases between them. CDR1 SGHTA and CDR2 FQGNSA are derived from the germline V gene. From its cysteine to its phenylalanine, the CDR3 spans 15 amino acids. The sequence is cut down to CDR3 DNA, 45 bases in frame from base 1. This clone was counted a single time. What this receptor recognizes is not known. Base qualities were left out, and no much larger clone turns up one base away. Here the sequenced sample was unstimulated CD4+ T cells sorted from spleen or lymph node cells, taken before intestinal transplant. Recombination connected TRBV7-2 to TRBJ2-5; the D gene may be TRBD1 or TRBD2, since each aligns over 5 bases. This sequence was found in a human donor who received an intestinal transplant. The DNA reads as follows: TGTGCCAGCACCATGGACGGGACGTACCAAGAGACCCAGTACTTC. Translated, this is CASTMDGTYQETQYF.